Listed below are T cell receptor beta chains from one sample, sequenced in a study of T cell responses to AZD1222 COVID-19 vaccine. Libraries were prepared by immunoSEQ multiplex PCR; TCRdb keeps only in-frame clonotypes and omits some of them. Here the sample spans 100,000 to 150,000 clones, approximately 85% being singletons. The source material was peripheral blood, sampled 28 days after the second AZD1222 dose. The receptors derive from an adult who received the AZD1222 COVID-19 vaccine. CDR3s include the opening cysteine and the closing phenylalanine or tryptophan. Fields, in order: J gene, D gene, V gene, clone size, CDR3 protein, CDR3 DNA. D genes are given only for firm matches. Clone size, where shown, is once, few, many, or a class for clones that have expanded.

TRBJ2-7,TRBD1,TRBV6-2/TRBV6-3,.,CASSYSRGHSEQYF,TGTGCCAGCAGTTACTCCAGGGGGCATTCCGAGCAGTACTTC
TRBJ1-2,.,TRBV3-1/TRBV3-2,.,CASSQDEDSRGYTF,TGTGCCAGCAGCCAAGATGAGGACAGTCGGGGCTACACCTTC
TRBJ2-7,TRBD2,TRBV4-2,.,CASSQGMGRGGLSYEQYF,TGTGCCAGCAGCCAAGGAATGGGGCGGGGGGGACTATCCTACGAGCAGTACTTC
TRBJ1-2,.,TRBV19,.,CASTTERTNYGYTF,TGTGCCAGTACGACAGAGAGAACTAACTATGGCTACACCTTC
TRBJ1-2,.,TRBV3-1/TRBV3-2,.,CASSHGGGGREGGYTF,TGTGCCAGCAGCCACGGGGGCGGGGGGCGTGAAGGAGGCTACACCTTC
TRBJ1-1,.,TRBV19,once,CASSMLGNTEAFF,TGTGCCAGTAGTATGCTAGGTAACACTGAAGCTTTCTTT
TRBJ1-3,.,TRBV7-8,.,CASSLAGFGTGNTIYF,TGTGCCAGCAGCTTAGCGGGTTTTGGGACTGGAAACACCATATATTTT
TRBJ1-5,TRBD1,TRBV2,.,CASSQRWTGNQPQHF,TGTGCCAGCAGCCAGAGGTGGACAGGGAATCAGCCCCAGCATTTT
TRBJ1-5,.,TRBV27,.,CASSPDMYSNQPQHF,TGTGCCAGCAGCCCAGATATGTATAGCAATCAGCCCCAGCATTTT
TRBJ1-5,.,TRBV12-3/TRBV12-4,.,CASSLGPDQPQHF,TGTGCCAGCAGTTTAGGACCGGATCAGCCCCAGCATTTT
TRBJ2-5,.,TRBV5-4,once,CAIRDKTRQETQYF,TGTGCCATCCGGGACAAGACCCGGCAAGAGACCCAGTACTTC
TRBJ1-1,.,TRBV11-3,.,CASSLLANTEAFF,TGTGCCAGCAGCCTACTCGCGAACACTGAAGCTTTCTTT
TRBJ2-1,.,TRBV7-8,once,CASISLGGLNEQFF,TGTGCCAGCATCAGTTTGGGGGGGCTCAATGAGCAGTTCTTC
TRBJ1-5,.,TRBV6-5,.,CASSYSLGSGNQPQHF,TGTGCCAGCAGTTACTCTTTGGGCTCGGGTAATCAGCCCCAGCATTTT
TRBJ2-7,.,TRBV6-6,.,CASSPAGSYEQYF,TGTGCCAGCAGCCCCGCGGGCTCCTACGAGCAGTACTTC
TRBJ2-3,.,TRBV7-3,once,CASSSHLGVVAASTDTQYF,TGTGCCAGCAGCTCCCACCTCGGGGTAGTAGCGGCCAGCACAGATACGCAGTATTTT
TRBJ1-5,TRBD1,TRBV19,.,CASSTGGEQPQHF,TGTGCCAGTAGCACAGGGGGCGAGCAGCCCCAGCATTTT
TRBJ1-1,.,TRBV19,.,CASSALVRANTEAFF,TGTGCCAGTAGCGCCTTGGTCAGGGCGAACACTGAAGCTTTCTTT
TRBJ2-2,.,TRBV7-8,few,CASSLDEGHSGELFF,TGTGCCAGCAGCTTAGATGAGGGGCACTCCGGGGAGCTGTTTTTT
TRBJ1-1,TRBD1,TRBV28,once,CASSLGGGNTEAFF,TGTGCCAGCAGTTTAGGAGGGGGCAACACTGAAGCTTTCTTT
TRBJ2-7,TRBD1,TRBV28,.,CASSPATGVRTYEQYF,TGTGCCAGCAGTCCAGCGACAGGGGTTAGGACCTACGAGCAGTACTTC
TRBJ2-2,TRBD2,TRBV5-6,.,CASSIIRTSGGIGELFF,TGTGCCAGCAGCATTATAAGGACTAGCGGGGGGATCGGGGAGCTGTTTTTT
TRBJ1-2,.,TRBV7-2,.,CASSLLGKQELYGYTF,TGTGCCAGCAGCTTATTAGGGAAACAAGAACTTTATGGCTACACCTTC
TRBJ2-3,.,TRBV7-2,.,CASSLAQGRGDTQYF,TGTGCCAGCAGCTTAGCACAGGGGCGGGGGGATACGCAGTATTTT
TRBJ2-1,TRBD2,TRBV28,.,CASSFRATAVRAGGWYNEQFF,TGTGCCAGCAGTTTTCGGGCCACGGCCGTACGAGCGGGGGGCTGGTACAATGAGCAGTTCTTC
TRBJ1-5,.,TRBV30,.,CAWSVMDPAYGQPQHF,TGTGCCTGGAGTGTTATGGATCCCGCCTATGGTCAGCCCCAGCATTTT
TRBJ2-7,.,TRBV21-1,.,CARYRQGVRGQYF,TGTGCCAGGTACCGACAGGGGGTCCGAGGGCAGTACTTC
TRBJ2-4,TRBD1,TRBV27,.,CASSLSEGGLAKNIQYF,TGTGCCAGCAGTTTATCGGAAGGGGGCCTAGCCAAAAACATTCAGTACTTC
TRBJ2-5,TRBD2,TRBV28,.,CASTRGGREETQYF,TGTGCCAGCACGCGGGGGGGCAGGGAAGAGACCCAGTACTTC
TRBJ1-6,.,TRBV28,.,CASSLRDNSPLHF,TGTGCCAGCAGTTTAAGGGATAATTCACCCCTCCACTTT
TRBJ1-6,.,TRBV4-1,.,CASSQEVAVNSPLHF,TGCGCCAGCAGCCAAGAAGTCGCAGTCAATTCACCCCTCCACTTT
TRBJ1-4,TRBD1,TRBV2,few,CASRPRTGANEKLFF,TGTGCCAGCAGGCCTAGGACAGGGGCTAATGAAAAACTGTTTTTT
TRBJ1-1,TRBD1,TRBV9,.,CASSGDRNTEAFF,TGTGCCAGCAGCGGGGACAGGAACACTGAAGCTTTCTTT
TRBJ1-4,.,TRBV18,.,CASSLASQDEKLFF,TGTGCCAGCTCCCTCGCGTCCCAAGACGAAAAACTGTTTTTT
TRBJ1-5,.,TRBV2,.,CASSEYNSNQPQHF,TGTGCCAGCAGCGAATACAATAGCAATCAGCCCCAGCATTTT
TRBJ2-2,.,TRBV4-1,.,CASSQNLRGSTGELFF,TGCGCCAGCAGCCAAAACCTTAGGGGGAGCACCGGGGAGCTGTTTTTT
TRBJ1-4,.,TRBV13,.,CASSSRMTEKLFF,TGTGCCAGCAGCTCCCGGATGACTGAAAAACTGTTTTTT
TRBJ1-2,.,TRBV12-3/TRBV12-4,.,CASRRAGGWGYTF,TGTGCCAGCAGACGAGCGGGGGGCTGGGGCTACACCTTC
TRBJ2-7,TRBD1,TRBV27,.,CASSSTGGFSYEQYF,TGTGCCAGCAGTTCTACAGGGGGTTTTTCCTACGAGCAGTACTTC
TRBJ1-2,.,TRBV30,.,CAWSPQDLEDGYTF,TGTGCCTGGAGTCCCCAGGACTTAGAGGATGGCTACACCTTC
TRBJ1-3,.,TRBV7-6,.,CASSLRATEVAGNTIYF,TGTGCCAGCAGCTTAAGGGCCACAGAGGTGGCTGGAAACACCATATATTTT
TRBJ2-1,TRBD1,TRBV25-1,.,CASSDMGQMVNEQFF,TGTGCCAGCAGTGATATGGGACAGATGGTCAATGAGCAGTTCTTC
TRBJ1-2,.,TRBV25-1,.,CASSEEYYGYTF,TGTGCCAGCAGTGAAGAATACTATGGCTACACCTTC
TRBJ2-5,.,TRBV7-9,.,CASTRQIQETQYF,TGTGCCAGCACCAGACAGATACAAGAGACCCAGTACTTC
TRBJ2-1,TRBD2,TRBV7-2,.,CASSVTSGGENEQFF,TGTGCCAGCAGCGTGACTAGCGGGGGGGAAAATGAGCAGTTCTTC
TRBJ2-2,.,TRBV10-3,.,CAISAKANTGELFF,TGTGCCATCAGTGCCAAAGCGAACACCGGGGAGCTGTTTTTT
TRBJ2-1,TRBD2,TRBV7-8,.,CASSSSGAGGIEQFF,TGTGCCAGCAGCTCTTCGGGAGCGGGGGGGATTGAGCAGTTCTTC
TRBJ1-5,.,TRBV5-4,.,CASSTGVGNQPQHF,TGTGCCAGCAGTACGGGGGTTGGCAATCAGCCCCAGCATTTT
TRBJ1-5,.,TRBV6-5,.,CASSYDGGNQPQHF,TGTGCCAGCAGTTACGATGGGGGCAATCAGCCCCAGCATTTT
TRBJ2-5,.,TRBV6-5,.,CASSITAAQETQYF,TGTGCCAGCAGTATAACCGCTGCCCAAGAGACCCAGTACTTC
TRBJ2-2,.,TRBV11-3,.,CASTLDGNTGELFF,TGTGCCAGCACCCTAGACGGGAACACCGGGGAGCTGTTTTTT
TRBJ1-1,.,TRBV10-2,.,CASSEGSGAITEAFF,TGCGCCAGCAGTGAGGGTTCGGGGGCAATCACTGAAGCTTTCTTT
TRBJ1-6,TRBD1,TRBV27,many,CASSADRHSRDSPLHF,TGTGCCAGCAGCGCGGACAGGCACTCACGGGATTCACCCCTCCACTTT
TRBJ2-5,.,TRBV27,.,CASSFGQRAETQYF,TGTGCCAGCAGTTTTGGACAAAGGGCAGAGACCCAGTACTTC
TRBJ1-2,TRBD1,TRBV11-2,.,CASSLDRGGYGYTF,TGTGCCAGCAGTTTGGACAGGGGAGGATATGGCTACACCTTC
TRBJ1-2,.,TRBV28,.,CASSLRYGYTF,TGTGCCAGCAGTCTGCGCTATGGCTACACCTTC
TRBJ1-3,.,TRBV6-5,.,CASSPYGNTIYF,TGTGCCAGCAGTCCATATGGAAACACCATATATTTT
TRBJ2-1,TRBD2,TRBV4-1,.,CASSQALADLSSYNEQFF,TGCGCCAGCAGCCAAGCCCTAGCGGACCTTAGCTCCTACAATGAGCAGTTCTTC
TRBJ2-5,.,TRBV9,.,CASSVAGGRTQETQYF,TGTGCCAGCAGCGTAGCAGGGGGGAGAACCCAAGAGACCCAGTACTTC
TRBJ1-2,.,TRBV30,.,CAWSVNYGYTF,TGTGCCTGGAGTGTAAACTATGGCTACACCTTC